This TCR beta chain came from a study of T cells in Graves' hyperthyroidism and ophthalmopathy. Study as a whole: Peripheral blood was secured at the point of initial diagnosis, before any treatment.

Thyroid ultrasound, orbital computed tomography, clinical symptoms, and serum thyroxine and TRAb underpinned diagnoses. Fresh peripheral blood, approximately 10 ml, yielded the PBMCs. Amplified TCR beta CDR3 regions came from RNA transcripts. Carried out on the TCR CDR3, a first-round RT-PCR used the HTBI primer set. TCRdb re-called the multiplex PCR reads through MiXCR, storing one row per CDR3 protein. The sample lists fewer than 400,000 distinct CDR3 sequences; roughly 13% were seen once. CDR1 MDHEN and CDR2 SYDVKM come from the germline V gene. The CDR3 totals 17 residues. J was trimmed by 4 bases and V by 5 bases; bases with no gene match: 14. Whole-study findings and limits: Also found in blood were most expanded thyroid clonotypes above 0.001.

Concerning this clonotype: The antigen is unknown.

The V and J genes are TRBV28 and TRBJ2-1; 7 bases map to TRBD2. The receptor's source is a man between 50 and 59 years old with Graves' ophthalmopathy. Sequenced material: blood. Written as DNA, the CDR3 is TGTGCCAGCAGTCTCCCCTCCCTTGGCGGGAGATACAATGAGCAGTTCTTC. It encodes CASSLPSLGGRYNEQFF.